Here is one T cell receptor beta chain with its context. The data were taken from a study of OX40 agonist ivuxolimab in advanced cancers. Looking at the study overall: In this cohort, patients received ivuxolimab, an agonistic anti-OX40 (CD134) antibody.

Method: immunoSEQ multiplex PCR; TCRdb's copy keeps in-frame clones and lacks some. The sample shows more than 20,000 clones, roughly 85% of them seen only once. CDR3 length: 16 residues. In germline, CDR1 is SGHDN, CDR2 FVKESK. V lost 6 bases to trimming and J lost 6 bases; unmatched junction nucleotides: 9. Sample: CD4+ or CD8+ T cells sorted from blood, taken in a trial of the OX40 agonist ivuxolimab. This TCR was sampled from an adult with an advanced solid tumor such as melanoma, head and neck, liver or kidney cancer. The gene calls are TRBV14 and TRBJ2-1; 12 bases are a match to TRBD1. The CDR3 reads CASRRSGTGGLNEQFF. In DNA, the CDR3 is TGTGCCAGCAGACGATCCGGGACAGGGGGCCTCAATGAGCAGTTCTTC.